The 32 T cell receptor beta chains below come from one sample, sequenced in a study of blood T cell repertoires in COVID-19. Method: immunoSEQ multiplex PCR; TCRdb's copy keeps in-frame clones and lacks some. The data show 100,000 to 150,000 clones, with 60% to 80% seen just once and 1.9% held by the top ten. Input material: peripheral blood. The receptor source for this set is a woman in her 70s with acute or convalescent COVID-19.

This clone has a count of ten or more. The gene calls are TRBV7-2 and TRBJ2-3, with 9 bases that match TRBD2. Germline lookup yields CDR1 SGHTA and CDR2 FQGNSA. The V and J ends lost 4 bases and 3 bases, in that order; junction bases with no gene match: 11. The CDR3 sequence is 17 residues long. Written as DNA, the CDR3 is TGTGCCAGCAGCTCTACAGGCGGGGGGGGCCAGACAGATACGCAGTATTTT. Protein: CASSSTGGGGQTDTQYF.

CDR3 amino acids: CASSLQGAKSEKLFF. DNA of the CDR3: TGTGCCAGCAGCTTACAGGGGGCGAAGTCAGAAAAACTGTTTTTT. This chain connects TRBV7-6 to TRBJ1-4; TRBD1 matches 8 bases. The germline V gene has CDR1 SGHVS and CDR2 FNYEAQ. With V trimmed by 2 bases and J by 8 bases, 7 bases remained unmatched. The CDR3 has 15 amino acids.

The V call is TRBV4-1, the J call TRBJ2-3; 10 nucleotides align to TRBD2. This CDR3 is 15 amino acids long. CDR1 MGHRA and CDR2 YSYEKL come from the germline V gene. V trimming: 5 bases; J trimming: 5 bases; junction bases outside the gene matches: 7. In nucleotides, the CDR3 is TGCGCCAGCAGCACGTCGCCTAGCGGGAGAGATACGCAGTATTTT. It is translated as CASSTSPSGRDTQYF.

CDR3 residues: CASSSNAGLIISYEQYF. CDR3 DNA sequence: TGTGCCAGCAGCTCAAACGCCGGACTAATAATCTCCTACGAGCAGTACTTC. The rearrangement joins TRBV28 to TRBJ2-7, with TRBD2 as a possible D gene (6 bases). Germline V lookup: CDR1 MDHEN, CDR2 SYDVKM. Between the trimmed V and J ends, which lost 6 bases and 0 bases, there was a span of 21 bases. This CDR3 spans 17 amino acids.

This clone has only a few counts. The rearrangement uses TRBV6-5 and TRBJ2-7; D not certain. The CDR3 extends over 14 amino acids. V gave up 0 bases and J gave up 1 base, with 7 bases separating them. Germline V gene data show CDR1 as MNHEY and CDR2 as SVGAGI. The CDR3 DNA follows: TGTGCCAGCAGTTACTCGGGCAGTTCCTACGAGCAGTACTTC. This gives the protein CASSYSGSSYEQYF.

This chain joins TRBV7-9 and TRBJ2-3; D is unclear. Germline CDR1 is SEHNR and CDR2 is FQNEAQ (reference sequence). The CDR3 extends over 12 amino acids. With 8 bases removed from V and 4 bases from J, the gap between germline ends came to 10 bases. The CDR3 here is CASGGSADTQYF. The CDR3 bases are TGTGCCAGCGGCGGATCGGCAGATACGCAGTATTTT.

This clone was found once. This chain uses TRBV2 with TRBJ2-1, with D unclear. This CDR3 comprises 12 residues. The germline V gene has CDR1 SNHLY and CDR2 FYNNEI. V shed 4 bases and J shed 6 bases, with 7 bases lying between them. CDR3 in DNA: TGTGCCAGCAGTGGGCCTAGCAATGAGCAGTTCTTC. This codes for CASSGPSNEQFF. The complete variable domain, with remaining parts taken from reference TRBV2 and TRBJ2-1, reads EPEVTQTPSHQVTQMGQEVILRCVPISNHLYFYWYRQILGQKVEFLVSFYNNEISEKSEIFDDQFSVERPDGSNFTLKIRSTKLEDSAMYFCASSGPSNEQFFGPGTRLTVL.

The chain joins TRBV7-2 to TRBJ1-5; D call uncertain. This CDR3 region has 15 residues. V dropped 1 base and J dropped 4 bases, with 11 bases sitting between them. Germline V lookup: CDR1 SGHTA, CDR2 FQGNSA. Written as DNA, the CDR3 is TGTGCCAGCAGCTTAGATCTAGGAGATAATCAGCCCCAGCATTTT. It translates to CASSLDLGDNQPQHF.

The chain combines TRBV2 with TRBJ2-5; a weak D match, TRBD1 (6 bases). Trimming removed 6 bases from V and 4 bases from J, with 15 bases in between. The CDR3 runs 14 residues. Per the germline V gene, CDR1 is SNHLY and CDR2 is FYNNEI. The CDR3 region has the DNA TGTGCCAGCAGGACGGACAGAACCATAGAGACCCAGTACTTC. It translates to CASRTDRTIETQYF.

V is TRBV7-6 and J is TRBJ2-3, with 9 bases fitting TRBD2. Unmatched junction bases numbered 7, after V lost 5 bases and J lost 1 base. Germline V lookup: CDR1 SGHVS, CDR2 FNYEAQ. The CDR3 spans 16 residues. The CDR3 DNA is TGTGCCAGCAGCCAACGTAGCGGGAGCGGCACAGATACGCAGTATTTT. It codes for CASSQRSGSGTDTQYF.

This clone occurred once. The genes are TRBV25-1 and TRBJ1-2; D gene ambiguous. Trimming shortened V by 1 base and J by 8 bases, and 14 bases separated the two germline ends. Germline V gene sequence: CDR1 MGHDK, CDR2 SYGVNS. There are 14 residues in the CDR3. The CDR3 coding sequence is TGTGCCAGCAGTGAATTTGGCGGTTTCATGGGCTACACCTTC. Amino acid sequence: CASSEFGGFMGYTF.

This chain connects TRBV4-1 to TRBJ2-3; 8 positions match TRBD2. The germline V gene has CDR1 MGHRA and CDR2 YSYEKL. V was pared by 1 base and J by 1 base, with 7 bases of the junction left unmatched. The CDR3 spans 17 residues. Here the CDR3 DNA reads TGCGCCAGCAGCCAAGGCCCCATAGCGGGGCGCACAGATACGCAGTATTTT. Protein: CASSQGPIAGRTDTQYF.

The chain couples TRBV2 to TRBJ2-5, with D tentatively TRBD2 (7 bases). V lost 7 bases, J lost 5 bases, and 11 bases lay in between. The CDR3 extends over 12 amino acids. Per the germline V gene, CDR1 is SNHLY and CDR2 is FYNNEI. CDR3 sequence: CASTPGGETQYF. The CDR3 DNA follows: TGTGCCAGCACGCCGGGGGGCGAGACCCAGTACTTC.

The count of this clone is one. CDR3 in DNA: TGTGCCAGCATGGCACCTAACTATGGCTACACCTTC. This gives the protein CASMAPNYGYTF. V usage is TRBV6-5 and J usage is TRBJ1-2; no definite D call. The CDR3 contains 12 residues. Trimming took 7 bases from V and 0 from J, leaving 6 bases between them. Looked up from germline, CDR1 is MNHEY and CDR2 is SVGAGI.

This chain links TRBV7-8 with TRBJ2-3, with 9 bases fitting TRBD2. The J segment lost 0 bases and the V segment lost 1 base, leaving 2 bases of the junction unmatched. CDR3 length equals 16 residues. Germline assignment: CDR1 SGHVS and CDR2 FQNEAQ. CDR3 DNA: TGTGCCAGCAGCTTAGAGCGGGGGGCTAGCACAGATACGCAGTATTTT. Translation gives CASSLERGASTDTQYF.

This clone was seen a handful of times. The gene calls are TRBV3-1 (or the pseudogene TRBV3-2) and TRBJ1-1; possible D gene TRBD1, 5 bases. The CDR3 sequence is 15 residues long. The germline gives CDR1 LGHDT, CDR2 YNNKEL (reference sequence). Trimming removed 1 base at V and 5 bases at J, with 14 bases between. CDR3 protein: CASSQGGVLVTEAFF. The CDR3 DNA is TGTGCCAGCAGCCAAGGGGGGGTCTTAGTGACTGAAGCTTTCTTT.

The V call is TRBV14, the J call TRBJ1-2; 8 bases map to TRBD1. Germline CDR1 SGHDN, CDR2 FVKESK. There are 15 residues in the CDR3. Trimming removed 0 bases from V and 2 bases from J; junction bases left unmatched: 2. The CDR3 sequence is CASSQDWTGNYGYTF. As DNA, the CDR3 is TGTGCCAGCAGCCAAGATTGGACAGGGAACTATGGCTACACCTTC.

This clone was recorded once. The rearrangement uses TRBV27 and TRBJ2-3; weak D call: TRBD2 (5 bases). CDR1 is MNHEY, CDR2 SMNVEV, per germline (reference sequence). Trimming left V 2 bases short and J 0 bases short, with 9 bases between. The CDR3 extends over 15 amino acids. This chain's CDR3 is CASSLGRTSTDTQYF. CDR3 DNA sequence: TGTGCCAGCAGTTTAGGACGGACTAGCACAGATACGCAGTATTTT.

V is TRBV2 and J is TRBJ1-6, with 7 bases fitting TRBD1. The CDR3 runs 16 residues. CDR1 and CDR2 from the germline V gene are SNHLY and FYNNEI. J was trimmed by 6 bases and V by 2 bases; bases with no gene match: 7. The CDR3 DNA reads TGTGCCAGCAGTGAAACACAGGGGCAACCTAATTCACCCCTCCACTTT. Its translation: CASSETQGQPNSPLHF.

The chain joins TRBV4-3 to TRBJ2-5; 13 bases are a match to TRBD2. The CDR3 spans 15 residues. Per the germline V gene, CDR1 is LGHNA and CDR2 is YSLEER. The J segment lost 4 bases and the V segment lost 3 bases, leaving 2 bases of the junction unmatched. The chain's CDR3 is CASSHTSGGGETQYF. The CDR3 DNA follows: TGCGCCAGCAGCCATACTAGCGGGGGGGGAGAGACCCAGTACTTC.

The chain is built from TRBV29-1 and TRBJ1-3; no clear D gene. This CDR3 contains 15 residues. The V end was cut by 4 bases, the J end by 4 bases, with 17 bases between. Germline assignment: CDR1 SQVTM and CDR2 ANQGSEA. The CDR3 nucleotides are TGCAGCGTTGTGGAAGACAACTGGAAAGGAAACACCATATATTTT. It is translated as CSVVEDNWKGNTIYF.

The gene calls are TRBV29-1 and TRBJ2-1; 9 nucleotides line up with TRBD1. J lost 3 bases, V lost 7 bases, and 7 bases had no gene match. Germline values: CDR1 SQVTM, CDR2 ANQGSEA. CDR3 size: 14 residues. This chain's CDR3 is CSAGTGLDYNEQFF. CDR3 DNA: TGCAGCGCAGGGACAGGGTTGGACTACAATGAGCAGTTCTTC.

Remarks on this clone: This may stem from a read error, because a much larger clone lies one nucleotide away. The chain has TRBV6-5 and TRBJ1-5, with D possibly matching TRBD1 (6 bases). CDR3 length: 14 residues. Germline CDR1 is MNHEY and CDR2 is SVGAGI. The V end was cut by 5 bases, the J end by 2 bases, with 10 bases between. The chain's CDR3 is CASSLSGGNQPQHF. The CDR3 DNA is TGTGCCAGCAGTCTGTCAGGGGGCAATCAGCCCCAGCATTTT.

This clone was seen ten or more times. The V gene is TRBV5-5, the J gene TRBJ2-2, with D possibly matching TRBD1 (6 bases). Germline V gives CDR1 SGHKS, CDR2 YYEKEE (reference sequence). This CDR3 spans 17 amino acids. V dropped 2 bases and J dropped 4 bases, with 18 bases sitting between them. The CDR3 region has the DNA TGTGCCAGCAGCTTTCCTCCCGGGACACTACCCACCGGGGAGCTGTTTTTT. Encoded protein: CASSFPPGTLPTGELFF. Full variable domain (remainder filled in from reference TRBV5-5 and TRBJ2-2): DAGVTQSPTHLIKTRGQQVTLRCSPISGHKSVSWYQQVLGQGPQFIFQYYEKEERGRGNFPDRFSARQFPNYSSELNVNALLLGDSALYLCASSFPPGTLPTGELFFGEGSRLTVL.

Remarks on this clone: One end of the junction is discordant with germline, which a read error may explain. V and J are TRBV29-1 and TRBJ1-1; the D gene is possibly TRBD1 (5 bases). The length of the CDR3 is 15 residues. Per germline, CDR1 SQVTM and CDR2 ANQGSEA. The CDR3 DNA is TGCAGCGTCGAAGTAGGGCATCCCGGGGGTACTGAAGCTTTCTTT. Translated: CSVEVGHPGGTEAFF.

The gene calls are TRBV5-4 and TRBJ2-6; the D gene is possibly TRBD1 (6 bases). V lost 0 bases and J 2 bases, leaving 12 bases between the germline ends. The germline V gene encodes CDR1 SGHNT and CDR2 YYREEE (reference sequence). The CDR3 contains 17 residues. The CDR3 coding sequence is TGTGCCAGCAGCTTGGGACAGGAAGGAACTGGGGCCAACGTCCTGACTTTC. This codes for CASSLGQEGTGANVLTF. The variable domain in full, completed from reference TRBV5-4 and TRBJ2-6, reads ETGVTQSPTHLIKTRGQQVTLRCSSQSGHNTVSWYQQALGQGPQFIFQYYREEENGRGNFPPRFSGLQFPNYSSELNVNALELDDSALYLCASSLGQEGTGANVLTFGAGSRLTVL.

This clone was observed a single time. The rearrangement joins TRBV5-3 to TRBJ2-7; 13 positions agree with TRBD2. TRBV5-3 is noted as an ORF with a role that remains uncertain. Trimming cost V 4 bases and J 2 bases; bases outside gene matches: 12. The CDR3 has 18 amino acids. The CDR3 coding sequence is TGTGCCAGAAGCGCGAAACTAGCGGGGGGGCTAAAAACCTACGAGCAGTACTTC. The encoded protein is CARSAKLAGGLKTYEQYF.

The CDR3 coding sequence is TGTGCCAGCAGTGAGGGTCAGGGGAAAGATACGCAGTATTTT. Translating it yields CASSEGQGKDTQYF. V is TRBV6-1 and J is TRBJ2-3; a possible D gene is TRBD1 (6 bases). Germline values: CDR1 MNHNS, CDR2 SASEGT. Trimming left V 3 bases short and J 5 bases short, with 12 bases between. The CDR3 runs 14 residues.

The J gene is TRBJ2-1, the V gene TRBV6-6; 7 nucleotides align to TRBD2. CDR3 length: 15 residues. With 6 bases clipped from V and 7 bases from J, the junction kept 12 bases outside the gene matches. Looked up from germline, CDR1 is MNHNY and CDR2 is SVGAGI (reference sequence). CDR3 sequence reads: CASSATSAGENEQFF. The CDR3 DNA is TGTGCCAGCAGCGCCACTAGCGCCGGAGAAAATGAGCAGTTCTTC.

The CDR3 DNA reads TGCGCCAGCAGCTTGGAAGCGGGAGGCAATGAGCAGTTCTTC. Amino acid sequence: CASSLEAGGNEQFF. The genes are TRBV5-1 and TRBJ2-1, with 9 bases fitting TRBD2. The CDR3 runs 14 residues. The germline V gene has CDR1 SGHRS and CDR2 YFSETQ. The ends lost 0 bases at V and 6 bases at J; junction bases unmatched: 1.

V usage is TRBV2 and J usage is TRBJ2-1, with D possibly being TRBD2 (6 bases). Trimming took off 0 bases at V and 7 bases at J, with 16 bases between the two ends. Looked up from germline, CDR1 is SNHLY and CDR2 is FYNNEI. The CDR3 is 16 residues long. This CDR3 is CASSEASSGLGNEQFF. The CDR3 DNA is TGTGCCAGCAGTGAAGCTAGCAGCGGGCTGGGGAATGAGCAGTTCTTC.

The chain has TRBV5-1 and TRBJ2-7, with D possibly TRBD1 on 6 matching bases. The germline gives CDR1 SGHRS, CDR2 YFSETQ. Trimming took off 4 bases at V and 4 bases at J, with 12 bases between the two ends. CDR3 length: 13 amino acids. The DNA for the CDR3 is TGCGCCAGCAGCCTACGAGACAGGTACGAGCAGTACTTC. As protein: CASSLRDRYEQYF.